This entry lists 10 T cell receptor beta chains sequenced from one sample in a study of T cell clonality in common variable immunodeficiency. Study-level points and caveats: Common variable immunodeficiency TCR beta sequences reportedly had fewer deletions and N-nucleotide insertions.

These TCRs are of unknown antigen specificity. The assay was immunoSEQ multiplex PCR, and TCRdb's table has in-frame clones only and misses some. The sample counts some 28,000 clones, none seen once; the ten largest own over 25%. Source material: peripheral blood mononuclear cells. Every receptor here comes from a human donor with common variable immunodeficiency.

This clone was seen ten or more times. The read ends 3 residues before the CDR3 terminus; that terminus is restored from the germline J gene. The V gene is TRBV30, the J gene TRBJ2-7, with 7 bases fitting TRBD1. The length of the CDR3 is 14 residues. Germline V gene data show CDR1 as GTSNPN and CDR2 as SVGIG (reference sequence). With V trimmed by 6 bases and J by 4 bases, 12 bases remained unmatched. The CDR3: CACRSRDSLYEQYF. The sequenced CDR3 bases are TGTGCCTGCCGTTCCCGGGACAGCCTTTACGAG.

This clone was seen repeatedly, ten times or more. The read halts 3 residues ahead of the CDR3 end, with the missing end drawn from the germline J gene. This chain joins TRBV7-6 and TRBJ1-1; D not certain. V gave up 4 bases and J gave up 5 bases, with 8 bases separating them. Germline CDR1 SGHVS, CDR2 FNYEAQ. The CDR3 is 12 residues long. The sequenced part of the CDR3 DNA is TGTGCCAGCAGCTCCGGGGAAACTGAA. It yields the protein CASSSGETE. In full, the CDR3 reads CASSSGETEAFF.

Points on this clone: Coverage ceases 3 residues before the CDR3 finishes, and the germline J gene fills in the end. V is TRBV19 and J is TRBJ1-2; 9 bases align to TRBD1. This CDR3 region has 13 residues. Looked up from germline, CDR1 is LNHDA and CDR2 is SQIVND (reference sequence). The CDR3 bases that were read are TGTGCCAGTAGTATGTGGGACAGGGACGGC. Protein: CASSMWDRDG. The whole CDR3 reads CASSMWDRDGYTF.

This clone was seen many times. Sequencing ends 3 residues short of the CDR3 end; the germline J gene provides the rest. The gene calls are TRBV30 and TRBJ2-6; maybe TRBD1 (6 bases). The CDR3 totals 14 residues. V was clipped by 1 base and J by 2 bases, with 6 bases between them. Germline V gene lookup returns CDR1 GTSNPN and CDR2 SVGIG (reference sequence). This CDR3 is CAWSEGAGANVLTF. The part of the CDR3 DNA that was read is TGTGCCTGGAGTGAGGGGGCTGGGGCCAACGTC.

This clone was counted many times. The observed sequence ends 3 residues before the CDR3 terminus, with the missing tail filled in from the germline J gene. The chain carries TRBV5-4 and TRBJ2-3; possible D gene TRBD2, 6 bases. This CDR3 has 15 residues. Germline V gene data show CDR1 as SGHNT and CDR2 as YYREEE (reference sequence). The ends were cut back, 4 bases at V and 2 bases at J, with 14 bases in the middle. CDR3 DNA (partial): TGTGCCAGCAGCCCTCAGGGACTTGCCACAGATACG. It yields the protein CASSPQGLATDT. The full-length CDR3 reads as CASSPQGLATDTQYF.

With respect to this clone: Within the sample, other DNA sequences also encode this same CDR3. Here the CDR3 reads CASSQPQQGGKTQYF. Partial CDR3 DNA: TGTGCCAGCAGTCAACCTCAACAGGGGGGAAAGACC. The J gene is TRBJ2-5, the V gene TRBV6-2 or TRBV6-3, with 8 bases identical to TRBD1. The missing CDR3 end, 3 residues past where the read stops, is filled in from the germline J gene. V shed 5 bases and J 6 bases; nucleotides not matched to a gene: 11. Germline V gene data show CDR1 as MNHEY and CDR2 as SVGEGT. The CDR3 has 15 residues.

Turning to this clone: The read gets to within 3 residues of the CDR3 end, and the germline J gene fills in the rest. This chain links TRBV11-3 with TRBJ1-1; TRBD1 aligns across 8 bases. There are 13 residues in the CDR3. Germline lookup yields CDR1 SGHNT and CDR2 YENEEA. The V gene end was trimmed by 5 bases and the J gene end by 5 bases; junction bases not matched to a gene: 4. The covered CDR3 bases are TGTGCCAGCAGCCAGGGGGCGGGAACTGAA. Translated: CASSQGAGTE. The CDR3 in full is CASSQGAGTEAFF. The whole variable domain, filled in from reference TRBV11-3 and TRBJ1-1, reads EAGVVQSPRYKIIEKKQPVAFWCNPISGHNTLYWYLQNLGQGPELLIRYENEEAVDDSQLPKDRFSAERLKGVDSTLKIQPAELGDSAVYLCASSQGAGTEAFFGQGTRLTVV.

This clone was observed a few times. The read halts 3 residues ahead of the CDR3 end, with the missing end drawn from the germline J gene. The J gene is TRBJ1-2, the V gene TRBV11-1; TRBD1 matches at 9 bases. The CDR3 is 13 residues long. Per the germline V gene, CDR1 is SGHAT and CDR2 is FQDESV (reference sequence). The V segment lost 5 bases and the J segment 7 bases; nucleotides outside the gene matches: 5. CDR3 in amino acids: CASSPGQGVGYTF. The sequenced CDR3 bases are TGTGCCAGCAGCCCGGGACAGGGAGTTGGC.

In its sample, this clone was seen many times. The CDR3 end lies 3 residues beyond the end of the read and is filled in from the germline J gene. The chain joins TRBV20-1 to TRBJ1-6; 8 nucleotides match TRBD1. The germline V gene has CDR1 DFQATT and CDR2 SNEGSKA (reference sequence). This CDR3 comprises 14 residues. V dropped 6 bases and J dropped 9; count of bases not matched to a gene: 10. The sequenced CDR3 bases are TGCAGTGCCCGGACAGGGCGAGGTACTTCACCC. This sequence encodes CSARTGRGTSP. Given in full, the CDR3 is CSARTGRGTSPLHF.

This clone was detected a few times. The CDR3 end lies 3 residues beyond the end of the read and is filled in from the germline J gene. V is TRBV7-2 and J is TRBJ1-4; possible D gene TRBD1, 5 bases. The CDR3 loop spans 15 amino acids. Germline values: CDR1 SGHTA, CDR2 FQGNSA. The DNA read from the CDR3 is TGTGCCAGCAGCTTGTATGGAAGGGGAGCGAGGGAA. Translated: CASSLYGRGARE. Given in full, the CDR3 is CASSLYGRGARELFF.